This T cell receptor beta chain was captured by sequencing in a study of control samples from healthy donors and cancer patients. The table lists this clone with a count of one. The CDR3 sequence is 17 residues long. Germline values: CDR1 SGHTA, CDR2 FQGTGA. V was trimmed by 6 bases and J by 0 bases, leaving 18 bases between them. Assay used: immunoSEQ multiplex PCR; TCRdb lists only in-frame clones, some missing. The sample records about 79,000 clones, under 95% being singletons. The chain links TRBV7-3 to TRBJ1-3; D not resolved. This receptor was obtained from a woman between 40 and 50 years old with lung cancer. Material: PBMCs. CDR3 in DNA: TGTGCCAGCAGTCTGTTAGGACGGACGAGCTCTGGAAACACCATATATTTT. Translation gives CASSLLGRTSSGNTIYF.